Following are 25 T cell receptor beta chains from one sample sequenced in a study of T cell changes during pregnancy in multiple sclerosis. Produced via immunoSEQ multiplex PCR; TCRdb's table is partial and in-frame only. The sample has about 61,000 clones, 90% seen once; the top ten hold almost 0.9%. Here the sequenced sample was peripheral blood, taken in the first trimester of pregnancy. Receptor source: a female donor in good health, enrolled as a control in a pregnancy study.

A few counts support this clone. For the CDR3, the DNA is TGTGCCAGCATGTCAACAGGGTTAGGTGGCTACACCTTC. Its translation: CASMSTGLGGYTF. The J gene is TRBJ1-2, the V gene TRBV6-6, with a weak D call TRBD1 (6 bases). The CDR3 contains 13 residues. The germline V gene encodes CDR1 MNHNY and CDR2 SVGAGI (reference sequence). The germline V and J ends were trimmed by 7 bases and 7 bases, with 16 bases remaining between them.

This sequence joins TRBV19 and TRBJ1-5; perhaps TRBD1 as D (6 bases). Per the germline V gene, CDR1 is LNHDA and CDR2 is SQIVND (reference sequence). V gave up 5 bases and J gave up 0 bases, with 11 bases separating them. There are 15 residues in the CDR3. In DNA form, the CDR3 reads TGTGCCAGTAGTGACAGGCCGTATAGCAATCAGCCCCAGCATTTT. The encoded protein is CASSDRPYSNQPQHF.

This chain uses TRBV7-6 with TRBJ2-3; D is possibly TRBD2 (5 bases). The CDR3 covers 15 residues. Per germline, CDR1 SGHVS and CDR2 FNYEAQ. V lost 6 bases and J 4 bases, leaving 17 bases between the germline ends. CDR3 DNA: TGTGCCAGCAGTCCTTCGACGGGGTCGGCAGATACGCAGTATTTT. Residues: CASSPSTGSADTQYF. Complete variable domain (other parts from reference TRBV7-6 and TRBJ2-3): GAGVSQSPRYKVTKRGQDVALRCDPISGHVSLYWYRQALGQGPEFLTYFNYEAQQDKSGLPNDRFSAERPEGSISTLTIQRTEQRDSAMYRCASSPSTGSADTQYFGPGTRLTVL.

The rearrangement uses TRBV2 and TRBJ2-3; D possibly corresponds to TRBD2 (6 bases). Trimming removed 6 bases from V and 12 bases from J, with 16 bases in between. In germline, CDR1 is SNHLY, CDR2 FYNNEI. The CDR3 spans 12 residues. CDR3 bases: TGTGCCAGCAGGGAGGGACCGATGAGACAGTATTTT. The encoded protein is CASREGPMRQYF.

This clone was detected once. The V gene is TRBV21-1, the J gene TRBJ1-1. TRBV21-1 is a recognized pseudogene. This CDR3 spans 12 amino acids. CDR3 sequence: CASRDLNTEAFF. As DNA, the CDR3 is TGTGCCAGCAGGGACTTGAACACTGAAGCTTTCTTT.

In nucleotides, the CDR3 is TGTGCCAGTAGTACCCGACAGGGGCCTAACTATGGCTACACCTTC. Its protein is CASSTRQGPNYGYTF. V usage is TRBV19 and J usage is TRBJ1-2; 8 nucleotides line up with TRBD1. V shed 4 bases and J 0 bases; nucleotides not matched to a gene: 4. The V gene's germline CDR1 is LNHDA and CDR2 SQIVND (reference sequence). The CDR3 has 15 amino acids.

The genes are TRBV27 and TRBJ1-2; tentatively, D is TRBD1 (6 bases). CDR1 is MNHEY and CDR2 is SMNVEV in the germline V gene (reference sequence). CDR3 length equals 15 residues. V was shortened by 3 bases and J by 4 bases, with 15 bases between the two germline ends. The CDR3 bases are TGTGCCAGCAGTTTGGCCGAGGGGGTGAGCTATGGCTACACCTTC. Translating it yields CASSLAEGVSYGYTF.

The chain's CDR3 is CASSFGTVVTGELFF. The CDR3 region has the DNA TGTGCCAGCAGCTTCGGGACAGTGGTCACCGGGGAGCTGTTTTTT. The genes are TRBV11-3 and TRBJ2-2, with 7 bases identical to TRBD1. CDR3 length: 15 residues. V shed 3 bases and J 4 bases; nucleotides not matched to a gene: 5. Looked up from germline, CDR1 is SGHNT and CDR2 is YENEEA.

The DNA for the CDR3 is TGCGCCAGCAGTCACCCCTCCCGGGGGTTCTTAGCTAACTATGGCTACACCTTC. As protein: CASSHPSRGFLANYGYTF. V gene TRBV23-1 combines with J gene TRBJ1-2, with D tentatively TRBD1 (5 bases). TRBV23-1 counts as an open reading frame of uncertain function. Trimming took off 3 bases at V and 0 bases at J, with 20 bases between the two ends. The CDR3 sequence is 18 residues long.

The chain uses TRBV13 and TRBJ2-7; no definite D call. The CDR3 contains 14 residues. Between the trimmed V and J ends, which lost 4 bases and 4 bases, there was a span of 14 bases. Germline CDR1 reads PRHDT; CDR2 reads FYEKMQ (reference sequence). CDR3 nucleotides: TGTGCCAGCAGCTCGGCCCAGACTGATTACGAGCAGTACTTC. This encodes CASSSAQTDYEQYF.

The genes are TRBV7-3 and TRBJ1-1; D remains unclear. The CDR3 length is 13 residues. The germline V gene encodes CDR1 SGHTA and CDR2 FQGTGA. V shed 3 bases and J shed 2 bases, with 7 bases lying between them. The CDR3 loop is CASSFDFNTEAFF. DNA for the CDR3: TGTGCCAGCAGCTTCGACTTCAACACTGAAGCTTTCTTT.

This chain joins TRBV19 and TRBJ2-3; possibly TRBD1 for D (5 bases). This CDR3 is built from 13 residues. V lost 3 bases and J lost 5, with 9 bases in between. Germline V gene lookup returns CDR1 LNHDA and CDR2 SQIVND (reference sequence). The CDR3 region has the DNA TGTGCCAGTAGTATGCAGGGCGTAGATACGCAGTATTTT. Protein sequence: CASSMQGVDTQYF.

The V call is TRBV25-1, the J call TRBJ1-6, with 9 nucleotides matching TRBD1. This CDR3 region has 16 residues. Germline V lookup: CDR1 MGHDK, CDR2 SYGVNS. V lost 4 bases, J lost 7 bases, and 8 bases stayed unmatched. CDR3 nucleotide sequence: TGTGCCAGCAGTGGATATACAGGGGGCGGGAATTCACCCCTCCACTTT. This translates into CASSGYTGGGNSPLHF. The full variable domain, with the rest looked up from reference TRBV25-1 and TRBJ1-6, is EADIYQTPRYLVIGTGKKITLECSQTMGHDKMYWYQQDPGMELHLIHYSYGVNSTEKGDLSSESTVSRIRTEHFPLTLESARPSHTSQYLCASSGYTGGGNSPLHFGNGTRLTVT.

The chain combines TRBV2 with TRBJ2-2, with D possibly matching TRBD1 (6 bases). V lost 9 bases to trimming and J lost 0 bases, with 11 bases between them. This CDR3 is built from 14 residues. The V gene's germline CDR1 is SNHLY and CDR2 FYNNEI. The CDR3 reads CARTGPANTGELFF. The CDR3 DNA is TGTGCCAGAACAGGGCCCGCGAACACCGGGGAGCTGTTTTTT.

V is TRBV7-9 and J is TRBJ1-6; possibly TRBD1 for D (6 bases). Germline V CDR1 and CDR2: SEHNR, FQNEAQ (reference sequence). The V gene lost 6 bases and the J gene lost 7 bases, with 19 bases spanning the gap. The CDR3 covers 16 residues. The CDR3 spells CASRIATGLQNSPLHF. In nucleotides, the CDR3 is TGTGCCAGCAGGATAGCCACAGGGCTTCAAAATTCACCCCTCCACTTT. The full variable domain, in which reference TRBV7-9 and TRBJ1-6 provide the parts outside the CDR3, is DTGVSQNPRHKITKRGQNVTFRCDPISEHNRLYWYRQTLGQGPEFLTYFQNEAQLEKSRLLSDRFSAERPKGSFSTLEIQRTEQGDSAMYLCASRIATGLQNSPLHFGNGTRLTVT.

This clone was observed a single time. The chain couples TRBV30 to TRBJ1-1; D gene uncertain. The CDR3 runs 13 residues. Trimming removed 7 bases at V and 2 bases at J, with 14 bases between. Germline loops: CDR1 GTSNPN, CDR2 SVGIG (reference sequence). The CDR3 region is CASSGRANTEAFF. The DNA of the CDR3 is TGTGCCTCTTCGGGAAGGGCTAACACTGAAGCTTTCTTT.

The chain has TRBV27 and TRBJ1-1; D possibly corresponds to TRBD1 (6 bases). Trimming pared 5 bases from V and 0 bases from J, leaving 22 bases between. Germline CDR1 MNHEY, CDR2 SMNVEV (reference sequence). The CDR3 consists of 18 residues. This chain's CDR3 is CASSGGANFLGMNTEAFF. The CDR3 DNA sequence: TGTGCCAGCAGTGGGGGGGCAAATTTCCTCGGCATGAACACTGAAGCTTTCTTT.

This chain joins TRBV30 and TRBJ1-2, with 10 bases fitting TRBD1. CDR3 length equals 16 residues. The germline CDR1 and CDR2 sequences are GTSNPN and SVGIG (reference sequence). The ends lost 7 bases at V and 2 bases at J; junction bases unmatched: 13. CDR3 nucleotides: TGTGCCTCGGCCCGGGACAGGGGCCCCTTAAACTATGGCTACACCTTC. Translating gives CASARDRGPLNYGYTF.

This chain joins TRBV7-2 and TRBJ1-1; tentative D call: TRBD1 (5 bases). This CDR3 has 15 residues. The V end lost 1 base, the J end lost 3 bases, and 12 bases lay between the germline ends. Germline CDR1 SGHTA, CDR2 FQGNSA. The chain's CDR3 is CASSLVPDRDTEAFF. The CDR3 DNA follows: TGTGCCAGCAGCTTAGTCCCTGACAGAGACACTGAAGCTTTCTTT.

The chain couples TRBV30 to TRBJ1-5; TRBD1 matches at 7 bases. The CDR3 consists of 17 residues. The J segment lost 2 bases and the V segment lost 0 bases, leaving 10 bases of the junction unmatched. Germline V gene lookup returns CDR1 GTSNPN and CDR2 SVGIG (reference sequence). CDR3 region: CAWSVSGAGGGNQPQHF. In DNA, the CDR3 is TGTGCCTGGAGTGTGTCCGGGGCAGGGGGAGGCAATCAGCCCCAGCATTTT.

The chain carries TRBV5-4 and TRBJ1-1; D ambiguous. CDR1 and CDR2 (germline): SGHNT, YYREEE (reference sequence). V was cut by 3 bases and J by 1 base, with 16 bases left in between. This CDR3 region has 16 residues. The CDR3 protein is CASSSAQGVRNTEAFF. The CDR3 DNA reads as TGTGCCAGCAGCTCCGCTCAAGGAGTGAGGAACACTGAAGCTTTCTTT.

The chain joins TRBV5-1 to TRBJ1-1, with D possibly matching TRBD1 (5 bases). CDR3 length: 15 residues. CDR1 and CDR2 from the germline V gene are SGHRS and YFSETQ. V was trimmed by 0 bases and J by 0 bases, leaving 9 bases between them. The CDR3, as DNA: TGCGCCAGCAGCTTGGGATCGGGGGTGAACACTGAAGCTTTCTTT. Translated: CASSLGSGVNTEAFF.

This sequence joins TRBV9 and TRBJ2-2; D gene ambiguous. The CDR3 sequence is 13 residues long. The V gene's germline CDR1 is SGDLS and CDR2 YYNGEE. V dropped 0 bases and J dropped 7 bases, with 7 bases sitting between them. The CDR3 here is CASSVVLNGELFF. DNA for the CDR3: TGTGCCAGCAGCGTAGTCCTAAACGGGGAGCTGTTTTTT.

The chain couples TRBV7-9 to TRBJ2-3; 11 bases are a match to TRBD2. Germline V gene sequence: CDR1 SEHNR, CDR2 FQNEAQ (reference sequence). The CDR3 sequence is 15 residues long. Unmatched junction bases numbered 4, after V lost 5 bases and J lost 3 bases. The CDR3 here is CASSQTSGATDTQYF. The CDR3 DNA reads as TGTGCCAGCAGCCAGACTAGCGGGGCAACAGATACGCAGTATTTT.

J is TRBJ1-1 and V is TRBV14; D may be TRBD1 (5 bases). The ends were cut back, 0 bases at V and 7 bases at J, with 24 bases in the middle. The V gene's germline CDR1 is SGHDN and CDR2 FVKESK. The CDR3 is made up of 18 amino acids. CDR3 in amino acids: CASSQDMLGVPLSNEAFF. The CDR3 nucleotides read TGTGCCAGCAGCCAAGATATGTTAGGGGTCCCCCTATCAAATGAAGCTTTCTTT. Variable domain in full (rest from reference TRBV14 and TRBJ1-1): EAGVTQFPSHSVIEKGQTVTLRCDPISGHDNLYWYRRVMGKEIKFLLHFVKESKQDESGMPNNRFLAERTGGTYSTLKVQPAELEDSGVYFCASSQDMLGVPLSNEAFFGQGTRLTVV.